This entry describes one T cell receptor beta chain. Its target is not known. This CDR3 has 12 amino acids. Germline values: CDR1 MDHEN, CDR2 SYDVKM. Trimming shortened V by 2 bases and J by 8 bases, and 8 bases separated the two germline ends. These data belong to a study of cytomegalovirus exposure and HLA in healthy donors. Broader study findings: When analyzed later, a missense DCLRE1C variant was found to be linked to TCR beta V- and J-gene trimming. Across donors, most TCRs were seen rarely, yet some public ones were widespread.

In the PCR, 60 Vbeta and 13 Jbeta primers were used. Under the authors' procedure: An analysis performed later counted around 86 million unique TCR beta chains (roughly 11 million of them shared). The table came from immunoSEQ multiplex PCR; TCRdb's copy has only in-frame clones and leaves some out. That table supplies the V and J calls and clone size; D and trimming were determined from the DNA. The sample shows tens of thousands of clones, roughly 76% of them seen only once. The source of this sequence is a male donor in good health and CMV-seronegative. This chain uses TRBV28 with TRBJ2-3, with D perhaps matching TRBD2 (6 bases). The specimen sequenced was PBMCs. DNA for the CDR3: TGTGCCAGCAGTTTACAGGGAGGTACGCAGTATTTT. Amino acids: CASSLQGGTQYF.